These 27 T cell receptor beta chains share one sample of origin, sequenced in a study of cytomegalovirus exposure and HLA in healthy donors. PCR used 60 Vbeta primers and 13 Jbeta primers. Data came from immunoSEQ multiplex PCR; TCRdb stores just in-frame clones and leaves some out. The data show approximately 220,000 clones, over 60% seen once. Material: PBMCs. The receptors shown here come from a man younger than 35 in good health and CMV-seronegative.

DNA of the CDR3: TGTGCCAGCAGCTTAAGTCTAGCGGGAGTCTCAAACACCGGGGAGCTGTTTTTT. It codes for CASSLSLAGVSNTGELFF. This chain joins TRBV7-6 and TRBJ2-2, with 10 bases lining up with TRBD2. The junction had 8 bases not matched to a gene; V was cut back by 2 bases and J by 2 bases. CDR1 and CDR2 (germline): SGHVS, FNYEAQ. The CDR3 totals 18 residues.

The rearrangement uses TRBV6-6 and TRBJ2-7; D uncertain. Germline assignment: CDR1 MNHNY and CDR2 SVGAGI (reference sequence). Trimming removed 2 bases at V and 3 bases at J, with 8 bases between. The CDR3 is 13 residues long. CDR3: CASSYVLLYEQYF. The CDR3 region has the DNA TGTGCCAGCAGTTACGTACTCCTCTACGAGCAGTACTTC.

This chain's CDR3 is CASSFVLGTPLEQYF. The DNA for the CDR3 is TGTGCCAGCAGCTTCGTTCTCGGGACACCCCTCGAGCAGTACTTC. The chain uses TRBV11-3 and TRBJ2-7; D perhaps matches TRBD1 (6 bases). Germline V gives CDR1 SGHNT, CDR2 YENEEA. With 3 bases removed from V and 6 bases from J, the gap between germline ends came to 18 bases. There are 15 residues in the CDR3. The variable domain in full, completed from reference TRBV11-3 and TRBJ2-7, reads EAGVVQSPRYKIIEKKQPVAFWCNPISGHNTLYWYLQNLGQGPELLIRYENEEAVDDSQLPKDRFSAERLKGVDSTLKIQPAELGDSAVYLCASSFVLGTPLEQYFGPGTRLTVT.

The gene calls are TRBV7-9 and TRBJ2-6; D remains ambiguous. The CDR3 runs to 16 residues. Germline-derived CDR1 and CDR2 are SEHNR and FQNEAQ (reference sequence). V was pared by 1 base and J by 5 bases, with 12 bases between. CDR3 loop: CASSLGDGSRANVLTF. The DNA for the CDR3 is TGTGCCAGCAGCTTAGGCGACGGGTCACGGGCCAACGTCCTGACTTTC.

The chain employs TRBV30 and TRBJ1-3; tentative D call: TRBD1 (5 bases). The CDR3 runs to 14 residues. In germline, CDR1 is GTSNPN, CDR2 SVGIG (reference sequence). Trimming shortened V by 5 bases and J by 6 bases, and 17 bases separated the two germline ends. CDR3 bases: TGTGCCTGGTACCCGCTTTGGGGGGAAAACACCATATATTTT. Its translation is CAWYPLWGENTIYF.

The chain carries TRBV9 and TRBJ2-5, with unresolved D. The CDR3 consists of 13 residues. Germline CDR1 and CDR2: SGDLS and YYNGEE. V dropped 2 bases and J dropped 4 bases, with 9 bases sitting between them. This chain's CDR3 is CASSVSGGETQYF. CDR3 nucleotides: TGTGCCAGCAGCGTTTCAGGTGGAGAGACCCAGTACTTC.

For the CDR3, the DNA is TGCGCCAGCTCAAGGACAGCTCCCCACGAGCAGTACTTC. It yields the protein CASSRTAPHEQYF. The chain joins TRBV10-1 to TRBJ2-5; D is possibly TRBD1 (6 bases). The closer fit of TRBJ2-7 to the DNA end suggests the J call may be wrong. This CDR3 spans 13 amino acids. CDR1 is WNHNN and CDR2 is SYGVQD in the germline V gene (reference sequence).

V usage is TRBV27 and J usage is TRBJ1-1; 8 nucleotides match TRBD1. Losses at the gene ends were 5 bases for V and 3 bases for J; bases not matched to a gene: 8. CDR1 and CDR2 from the germline V gene are MNHEY and SMNVEV (reference sequence). The CDR3 runs to 15 residues. This CDR3 reads CASSPRTGSYTEAFF. The CDR3 DNA sequence: TGTGCCAGCAGTCCTCGGACAGGGTCTTACACTGAAGCTTTCTTT.

This clone was seen a single time. The rearrangement uses TRBV28 and TRBJ2-3; a possible D gene is TRBD2 (6 bases). Germline-derived CDR1 and CDR2 are MDHEN and SYDVKM. The germline V and J ends were trimmed by 3 bases and 2 bases, with 21 bases remaining between them. The CDR3 runs to 18 residues. The CDR3 region is CASSLPLLPGAVTDTQYF. The CDR3 region has the DNA TGTGCCAGCAGTTTGCCTCTTCTACCGGGAGCAGTCACAGATACGCAGTATTTT.

A single count supports this clone. The V call is TRBV6-5, the J call TRBJ2-1, with no clear D. Germline CDR1 MNHEY, CDR2 SVGAGI. This CDR3 region has 15 residues. Trimming cost V 1 base and J 5 bases, with 12 bases left between them. The chain's CDR3 is CASSYLAVKNNEQFF. The CDR3 coding sequence is TGTGCCAGCAGTTACTTGGCAGTTAAGAACAATGAGCAGTTCTTC.

This chain connects TRBV7-8 to TRBJ2-7; weak D call: TRBD1 (6 bases). Per the germline V gene, CDR1 is SGHVS and CDR2 is FQNEAQ. This CDR3 region has 14 residues. Trimming took off 5 bases at V and 4 bases at J, with 15 bases between the two ends. CDR3 loop: CASSLTGNGYEQYF. The DNA of the CDR3 is TGTGCCAGCAGCCTGACAGGAAATGGGTACGAGCAGTACTTC.

The chain uses TRBV4-3 and TRBJ1-3, with 7 bases that match TRBD1. The ends lost 4 bases at V and 8 bases at J; junction bases unmatched: 5. Germline CDR1 LGHNA, CDR2 YSLEER. The CDR3 has 13 residues. In DNA form, the CDR3 reads TGCGCCAGCAGCCCAACAGGGGTTGACACCATATATTTT. It specifies CASSPTGVDTIYF.

The rearrangement joins TRBV7-9 to TRBJ2-5; 7 positions agree with TRBD1. CDR1 SEHNR and CDR2 FQNEAQ come from the germline V gene (reference sequence). The CDR3 runs to 13 residues. The V gene end was trimmed by 5 bases and the J gene end by 3 bases; junction bases not matched to a gene: 3. CDR3 in amino acids: CASSPGTEETQYF. The CDR3 DNA reads as TGTGCCAGCAGCCCCGGGACAGAAGAGACCCAGTACTTC.

J is TRBJ2-5 and V is TRBV7-2, with 11 bases matching TRBD2. V shed 3 bases and J 5 bases; nucleotides not matched to a gene: 5. This CDR3 contains 15 residues. CDR1 is SGHTA, CDR2 FQGNSA, per germline. CDR3 protein: CASSFTLAGVETQYF. In DNA, the CDR3 is TGTGCCAGCAGCTTTACACTAGCGGGAGTGGAGACCCAGTACTTC.

V usage is TRBV7-8 and J usage is TRBJ1-1; D not resolved. This CDR3 is built from 14 residues. V was clipped by 5 bases and J by 1 base, with 11 bases between them. The V gene's germline CDR1 is SGHVS and CDR2 FQNEAQ. In nucleotides, the CDR3 is TGTGCCAGCAGCCGATCACGGGGGAACACTGAAGCTTTCTTT. This gives the protein CASSRSRGNTEAFF. Complete variable domain (other parts from reference TRBV7-8 and TRBJ1-1): GAGVSQSPRYKVAKRGQDVALRCDPISGHVSLFWYQQALGQGPEFLTYFQNEAQLDKSGLPSDRFFAERPEGSVSTLKIQRTQQEDSAVYLCASSRSRGNTEAFFGQGTRLTVV.

V and J are TRBV2 and TRBJ2-3; D not resolved. The CDR3 has 14 amino acids. V lost 2 bases to trimming and J lost 2 bases, with 8 bases between them. Germline assignment: CDR1 SNHLY and CDR2 FYNNEI. CDR3 DNA: TGTGCCAGCAGTGAACCTACCTTCACAGATACGCAGTATTTT. Translation: CASSEPTFTDTQYF.

The V gene is TRBV2, the J gene TRBJ1-1, with D tentatively TRBD1 (6 bases). With 7 bases removed from V and 1 base from J, the gap between germline ends came to 19 bases. Germline V gene sequence: CDR1 SNHLY, CDR2 FYNNEI. The CDR3 is 16 residues long. CDR3 region: CASNFGPGDGNTEAFF. The CDR3 bases are TGTGCCAGCAATTTTGGGCCAGGGGACGGGAACACTGAAGCTTTCTTT.

The CDR3 bases are TGTGCCAGCAGTCTTACTAGCGGGGTGCTTGGTACGCAGTATTTT. Its translation: CASSLTSGVLGTQYF. This sequence joins TRBV27 and TRBJ2-3; 10 bases are a match to TRBD2. The CDR3 is made up of 15 amino acids. Germline trimming cut 5 bases from V and 8 bases from J; bases unmatched to any gene: 10. The germline V gene has CDR1 MNHEY and CDR2 SMNVEV (reference sequence).

V is TRBV4-3 and J is TRBJ2-7; 7 nucleotides match TRBD1. The V gene's germline CDR1 is LGHNA and CDR2 YSLEER. CDR3 size: 16 residues. The trim removed 0 bases at V and 2 bases at J, leaving 7 bases unmatched. This chain's CDR3 is CASSQEVNRGPYEQYF. DNA for the CDR3: TGCGCCAGCAGCCAAGAGGTGAACAGGGGTCCCTACGAGCAGTACTTC.

The CDR3 region is CASRTPGEGQPQHF. DNA for the CDR3: TGTGCCAGCAGAACGCCGGGGGAAGGACAGCCCCAGCATTTT. The rearrangement links TRBV6-1 to TRBJ1-5, with D possibly matching TRBD1 (5 bases). This CDR3 comprises 14 residues. V lost 6 bases and J lost 7, with 16 bases in between. The germline gives CDR1 MNHNS, CDR2 SASEGT.

This clone was counted only a few times. The chain's CDR3 is CSAADSPAAFF. CDR3 in DNA: TGCAGTGCTGCAGACAGCCCCGCCGCTTTCTTT. The chain has TRBV20-1 and TRBJ1-1, with D possibly matching TRBD1 (5 bases). The germline V gene has CDR1 DFQATT and CDR2 SNEGSKA (reference sequence). This CDR3 comprises 11 residues. V was shortened by 5 bases and J by 11 bases, with 15 bases between the two germline ends.

V is TRBV18 and J is TRBJ2-1; 10 positions agree with TRBD2. V was pared by 5 bases and J by 9 bases, with 7 bases of the junction left unmatched. CDR3 length: 14 amino acids. The germline V gene encodes CDR1 KGHSH and CDR2 LQKENI. The CDR3 region has the DNA TGTGCCAGCTCATCCAGCGGGAGGGGAGGTGAGCAGTTCTTC. Its protein is CASSSSGRGGEQFF.

The rearrangement uses TRBV4-3 and TRBJ2-7; TRBD1 is a possible D gene (5 bases). Trimming pared 3 bases from V and 3 bases from J, leaving 27 bases between. This CDR3 spans 19 amino acids. CDR1 is LGHNA and CDR2 is YSLEER in the germline V gene. CDR3 coding DNA: TGCGCCAGCAGCCAGGCGAGCGTCGGTGCAGGGTTAAGAAACTACGAGCAGTACTTC. Amino acid sequence: CASSQASVGAGLRNYEQYF.

The V gene is TRBV27, the J gene TRBJ2-1; possible D gene TRBD1, 5 bases. V lost 3 bases and J 11 bases, leaving 11 bases between the germline ends. Germline loops: CDR1 MNHEY, CDR2 SMNVEV (reference sequence). The length of the CDR3 is 12 residues. The CDR3 protein is CASSLRQGKQFF. CDR3 nucleotide sequence: TGTGCCAGCAGTTTGCGGCAGGGAAAGCAGTTCTTC.

Here the CDR3 reads CASSLDSGSYGYTF. CDR3 DNA sequence: TGTGCCAGCAGCTTAGACAGTGGGTCCTATGGCTACACCTTC. This chain connects TRBV7-9 to TRBJ1-2; D not certain. Germline V gene sequence: CDR1 SEHNR, CDR2 FQNEAQ (reference sequence). V gave up 1 base and J gave up 4 bases, with 10 bases separating them. This CDR3 comprises 14 residues.

This chain joins TRBV29-1 and TRBJ1-2, with 8 positions matching TRBD1. Trimming took 8 bases from V and 10 from J; bases not matched to a gene: 12. Germline CDR1 reads SQVTM; CDR2 reads ANQGSEA. CDR3 length equals 12 residues. CDR3 sequence (DNA): TGCAGCCTGACCCAGGGGGCGTCAGACTACACCTTC. Its translation is CSLTQGASDYTF.

The genes are TRBV2 and TRBJ1-3, with D unclear. Trimming took off 1 base at V and 0 bases at J, with 7 bases between the two ends. Per germline, CDR1 SNHLY and CDR2 FYNNEI. CDR3 length equals 15 residues. This CDR3 reads CASSEEHHSGNTIYF. CDR3 coding DNA: TGTGCCAGCAGTGAAGAACACCACTCTGGAAACACCATATATTTT. The full variable domain, its missing parts supplied by reference TRBV2 and TRBJ1-3, is EPEVTQTPSHQVTQMGQEVILRCVPISNHLYFYWYRQILGQKVEFLVSFYNNEISEKSEIFDDQFSVERPDGSNFTLKIRSTKLEDSAMYFCASSEEHHSGNTIYFGEGSWLTVV.